The rows below give T cell receptor beta chains drawn from one sample of a study of blood T cell repertoires in COVID-19. The method was immunoSEQ multiplex PCR; TCRdb's version includes in-frame clones alone and lacks a portion of them. The sample shows about 53,000 clones, around four fifths of them seen only once. The sequencing input was peripheral blood. Receptors were obtained from a human donor in a cohort sampled during active COVID-19. Each CDR3 is given with its conserved first and last residue. D genes are given only for firm matches. Clone size is not always given. Where it is, it says once, few, many or a class for expanded clones.

V gene: TRBV27
J gene: TRBJ2-3
clone size: once
D gene: .
CDR3 protein: CASSGGGDTQYF
CDR3 DNA: TGTGCCAGCAGTGGGGGAGGAGATACGCAGTATTTT

V gene: TRBV12-3/TRBV12-4
J gene: TRBJ1-2
clone size: .
D gene: .
CDR3 protein: CASSQGQYGYTF
CDR3 DNA: TGTGCCAGCAGTCAGGGGCAGTATGGCTACACCTTC

V gene: TRBV11-2
J gene: TRBJ1-2
clone size: .
D gene: .
CDR3 protein: CASSPPGQHYGYTF
CDR3 DNA: TGTGCCAGCAGCCCCCCGGGACAACACTATGGCTACACCTTC

V gene: TRBV19
J gene: TRBJ2-3
clone size: once
D gene: .
CDR3 protein: CASSIVIPDTQYF
CDR3 DNA: TGTGCCAGTAGTATAGTAATCCCAGATACGCAGTATTTT

V gene: TRBV19
J gene: TRBJ1-2
clone size: .
D gene: TRBD1
CDR3 protein: CASHMTGTYGYTF
CDR3 DNA: TGTGCCAGCCATATGACAGGGACCTATGGCTACACCTTC

V gene: TRBV5-1
J gene: TRBJ2-1
clone size: .
D gene: .
CDR3 protein: CASSLGSGAGSRNEQFF
CDR3 DNA: TGCGCCAGCAGCTTGGGATCCGGGGCGGGGAGCCGCAATGAGCAGTTCTTC

V gene: TRBV14
J gene: TRBJ2-7
clone size: .
D gene: .
CDR3 protein: CASSQDFPYEQYF
CDR3 DNA: TGTGCCAGCAGCCAAGACTTCCCCTACGAGCAGTACTTC

V gene: TRBV7-2
J gene: TRBJ2-5
clone size: .
D gene: TRBD2
CDR3 protein: CASSLVASGTETQYF
CDR3 DNA: TGTGCCAGCAGCTTAGTCGCTAGCGGTACGGAGACCCAGTACTTC

V gene: TRBV29-1
J gene: TRBJ2-3
clone size: .
D gene: .
CDR3 protein: CSVDYDRITDTQYF
CDR3 DNA: TGCAGCGTTGATTATGACAGGATCACAGATACGCAGTATTTT

V gene: TRBV19
J gene: TRBJ2-1
clone size: .
D gene: .
CDR3 protein: CASSIGQYNEQFF
CDR3 DNA: TGTGCCAGTAGTATAGGTCAGTACAATGAGCAGTTCTTC

V gene: TRBV7-2
J gene: TRBJ2-6
clone size: .
D gene: .
CDR3 protein: CASRGYGANVLTF
CDR3 DNA: TGTGCCAGCCGGGGGTATGGGGCCAACGTCCTGACTTTC

V gene: TRBV15
J gene: TRBJ1-4
clone size: .
D gene: TRBD1
CDR3 protein: CATSLVSGTGNEKLFF
CDR3 DNA: TGTGCCACCAGCCTCGTATCCGGGACAGGCAATGAAAAACTGTTTTTT

V gene: TRBV10-2
J gene: TRBJ2-5
clone size: .
D gene: TRBD2
CDR3 protein: CASSPLGEGWETQYF
CDR3 DNA: TGCGCCAGCAGTCCCCTGGGGGAGGGTTGGGAGACCCAGTACTTC

V gene: TRBV12-3/TRBV12-4
J gene: TRBJ2-7
clone size: .
D gene: .
CDR3 protein: CASSFVKLPQYF
CDR3 DNA: TGTGCCAGCAGTTTTGTCAAGCTTCCGCAGTACTTC

V gene: TRBV9
J gene: TRBJ1-6
clone size: .
D gene: TRBD1
CDR3 protein: CASSVTGGSSPLHF
CDR3 DNA: TGTGCCAGCAGCGTGACAGGGGGGAGTTCACCCCTCCACTTT

V gene: TRBV15
J gene: TRBJ2-7
clone size: few
D gene: TRBD1
CDR3 protein: CATSRGGQGHEQYF
CDR3 DNA: TGTGCCACCAGCAGGGGGGGACAGGGTCACGAGCAGTACTTC

V gene: TRBV27
J gene: TRBJ1-3
clone size: .
D gene: TRBD1
CDR3 protein: CASKEDRQFTIYF
CDR3 DNA: TGTGCCAGCAAAGAGGACAGGCAATTCACCATATATTTT

V gene: TRBV5-1
J gene: TRBJ2-2
clone size: .
D gene: TRBD1
CDR3 protein: CASSPPGTVNTGELFF
CDR3 DNA: TGCGCCAGCAGCCCCCCCGGGACAGTGAACACCGGGGAGCTGTTTTTT

V gene: TRBV7-9
J gene: TRBJ1-2
clone size: .
D gene: .
CDR3 protein: CASSLEGRGLGYTF
CDR3 DNA: TGTGCCAGCAGCTTAGAAGGCAGGGGCCTGGGCTACACCTTC

V gene: TRBV3-1/TRBV3-2
J gene: TRBJ2-2
clone size: .
D gene: .
CDR3 protein: CASSQGGQGTGELFF
CDR3 DNA: TGTGCCAGCAGCCAAGGCGGCCAGGGCACCGGGGAGCTGTTTTTT

V gene: TRBV18
J gene: TRBJ1-2
clone size: .
D gene: .
CDR3 protein: CASSVAGASSKDGYTF
CDR3 DNA: TGTGCCAGCTCAGTCGCAGGGGCTTCTTCCAAGGACGGCTACACCTTC

V gene: TRBV19
J gene: TRBJ1-1
clone size: .
D gene: .
CDR3 protein: CASSNTGSDTEAFF
CDR3 DNA: TGTGCCAGTAGTAATACAGGGTCCGACACTGAAGCTTTCTTT

V gene: TRBV6-2/TRBV6-3
J gene: TRBJ2-2
clone size: .
D gene: TRBD2
CDR3 protein: CASSYGYRTSGGASTGELFF
CDR3 DNA: TGTGCCAGCAGTTACGGGTACAGGACTAGCGGGGGGGCCAGTACCGGGGAGCTGTTTTTT

V gene: TRBV2
J gene: TRBJ2-1
clone size: .
D gene: TRBD2
CDR3 protein: CASSEGVVGLPTYNEQFF
CDR3 DNA: TGTGCCAGCAGTGAAGGGGTTGTGGGACTACCGACGTACAATGAGCAGTTCTTC

V gene: TRBV7-9
J gene: TRBJ2-4
clone size: .
D gene: .
CDR3 protein: CASSLSPQAKNIQYF
CDR3 DNA: TGTGCCAGCAGCTTGAGCCCCCAAGCCAAAAACATTCAGTACTTC

V gene: TRBV6-5
J gene: TRBJ1-5
clone size: few
D gene: .
CDR3 protein: CASRVDRYSNQPQHF
CDR3 DNA: TGTGCCAGCAGGGTGGACAGATATAGCAATCAGCCCCAGCATTTT

V gene: TRBV5-6
J gene: TRBJ2-5
clone size: .
D gene: .
CDR3 protein: CASSLPGRVVVETQYF
CDR3 DNA: TGTGCCAGCAGCCTGCCGGGCAGGGTGGTAGTGGAGACCCAGTACTTC

V gene: TRBV24-1
J gene: TRBJ2-5
clone size: .
D gene: .
CDR3 protein: CATSDLLYLETKTQYF
CDR3 DNA: TGTGCCACCAGTGATTTGTTGTACCTAGAAACCAAGACCCAGTACTTC

V gene: TRBV20-1
J gene: TRBJ2-1
clone size: .
D gene: .
CDR3 protein: CSAPRYNEQFF
CDR3 DNA: TGCAGTGCTCCCCGTTACAATGAGCAGTTCTTC

V gene: TRBV11-2
J gene: TRBJ2-7
clone size: .
D gene: TRBD1
CDR3 protein: CASSFTGGNEQYF
CDR3 DNA: TGTGCCAGCAGCTTTACAGGGGGGAACGAGCAGTACTTC

V gene: TRBV6-6
J gene: TRBJ2-2
clone size: few
D gene: TRBD2
CDR3 protein: CASSGGGVGELFF
CDR3 DNA: TGTGCCAGCAGTGGCGGGGGGGTTGGGGAGCTGTTTTTT

V gene: TRBV9
J gene: TRBJ2-5
clone size: .
D gene: TRBD2
CDR3 protein: CASSVGTSGVMETQYF
CDR3 DNA: TGTGCCAGCAGCGTGGGGACTAGCGGGGTAATGGAGACCCAGTACTTC

V gene: TRBV27
J gene: TRBJ1-5
clone size: .
D gene: .
CDR3 protein: CASSLQVYQPQHF
CDR3 DNA: TGTGCCAGCAGTTTACAGGTTTATCAGCCCCAGCATTTT

V gene: TRBV10-3
J gene: TRBJ2-3
clone size: .
D gene: TRBD2
CDR3 protein: CAISERRGGDTDTQYF
CDR3 DNA: TGTGCCATCAGTGAGCGGCGGGGGGGCGACACAGATACGCAGTATTTT

V gene: TRBV27
J gene: TRBJ2-3
clone size: .
D gene: TRBD2
CDR3 protein: CASSSGLAGDSTDTQYF
CDR3 DNA: TGTGCCAGCAGTTCGGGACTAGCGGGAGACAGCACAGATACGCAGTATTTT

V gene: TRBV19
J gene: TRBJ1-1
clone size: .
D gene: TRBD1
CDR3 protein: CASRTPGQVKTEAFF
CDR3 DNA: TGTGCCAGTAGAACCCCCGGACAGGTAAAAACTGAAGCTTTCTTT

V gene: TRBV30
J gene: TRBJ1-2
clone size: .
D gene: TRBD1
CDR3 protein: CAWSRDRVDYTF
CDR3 DNA: TGTGCCTGGTCCCGGGACAGGGTAGACTACACCTTC

V gene: TRBV12-5
J gene: TRBJ2-7
clone size: .
D gene: TRBD1
CDR3 protein: CASGLPPTGLSEQYF
CDR3 DNA: TGTGCTAGTGGTTTGCCCCCGACAGGGCTGAGCGAGCAGTACTTC

V gene: TRBV9
J gene: TRBJ1-1
clone size: .
D gene: TRBD1
CDR3 protein: CASSGYRGGKTEAFF
CDR3 DNA: TGTGCCAGCAGCGGGTACAGGGGCGGGAAGACTGAAGCTTTCTTT

V gene: TRBV12-5
J gene: TRBJ2-1
clone size: .
D gene: TRBD2
CDR3 protein: CASGLDGTSSYNEQFF
CDR3 DNA: TGTGCTAGTGGTTTGGACGGGACTAGCTCCTACAATGAGCAGTTCTTC

V gene: TRBV21-1
J gene: TRBJ1-5
clone size: few
D gene: .
CDR3 protein: CASSNSVRVDQPQHF
CDR3 DNA: TGTGCCAGCAGCAATTCAGTCAGGGTAGATCAGCCCCAGCATTTT

V gene: TRBV7-9
J gene: TRBJ1-1
clone size: .
D gene: .
CDR3 protein: CASTPPGRGAGTEAFF
CDR3 DNA: TGTGCCAGCACCCCCCCCGGGAGAGGGGCGGGCACTGAAGCTTTCTTT

V gene: TRBV3-1/TRBV3-2
J gene: TRBJ2-1
clone size: .
D gene: .
CDR3 protein: CASSHRQALFF
CDR3 DNA: TGTGCCAGCAGCCATCGACAAGCTCTGTTCTTC

V gene: TRBV7-3
J gene: TRBJ2-3
clone size: .
D gene: TRBD1
CDR3 protein: CASSPSQGARVTDTQYF
CDR3 DNA: TGTGCCAGCAGCCCTTCCCAGGGGGCAAGGGTCACAGATACGCAGTATTTT

V gene: TRBV6-5
J gene: TRBJ2-5
clone size: .
D gene: TRBD2
CDR3 protein: CASRLSGGRAETQYF
CDR3 DNA: TGTGCCAGCAGGCTTAGCGGAGGGAGGGCAGAGACCCAGTACTTC

V gene: TRBV2
J gene: TRBJ2-3
clone size: .
D gene: TRBD2
CDR3 protein: CASSEAASGVTDTQYF
CDR3 DNA: TGTGCCAGCAGTGAAGCGGCTAGCGGGGTCACAGATACGCAGTATTTT

V gene: TRBV6-2/TRBV6-3
J gene: TRBJ2-1
clone size: .
D gene: .
CDR3 protein: CASRPAGWQRVHEQFF
CDR3 DNA: TGTGCCAGCCGCCCCGCGGGGTGGCAGCGGGTTCATGAGCAGTTCTTC

V gene: TRBV7-6
J gene: TRBJ1-6
clone size: .
D gene: .
CDR3 protein: CASSSRQTPIYNSPLHF
CDR3 DNA: TGTGCCAGCAGCTCAAGACAGACCCCCATCTATAATTCACCCCTCCACTTT

V gene: TRBV10-3
J gene: TRBJ2-7
clone size: once
D gene: .
CDR3 protein: CAISESQGLPYEQYF
CDR3 DNA: TGTGCCATCAGTGAGTCACAGGGCCTCCCCTACGAGCAGTACTTC

V gene: TRBV3-1/TRBV3-2
J gene: TRBJ2-1
clone size: once
D gene: TRBD2
CDR3 protein: CASSQGTSGSSSYNEQFF
CDR3 DNA: TGTGCCAGCAGCCAGGGGACTAGCGGATCCAGCTCCTACAATGAGCAGTTCTTC

V gene: TRBV6-5
J gene: TRBJ2-2
clone size: few
D gene: .
CDR3 protein: CASSYSFGSGELFF
CDR3 DNA: TGTGCCAGCAGTTACTCATTTGGTAGCGGGGAGCTGTTTTTT

V gene: TRBV6-4
J gene: TRBJ2-2
clone size: .
D gene: .
CDR3 protein: CASSDLPDTGELFF
CDR3 DNA: TGTGCCAGCAGTGACCTCCCGGACACCGGGGAGCTGTTTTTT

V gene: TRBV28
J gene: TRBJ1-5
clone size: .
D gene: TRBD1
CDR3 protein: CASSLTGGRQPQHF
CDR3 DNA: TGTGCCAGCAGTTTAACAGGGGGCCGTCAGCCCCAGCATTTT

V gene: TRBV2
J gene: TRBJ2-3
clone size: .
D gene: TRBD1
CDR3 protein: CASSERGTGRSPDTQYF
CDR3 DNA: TGTGCCAGCAGTGAACGGGGGACAGGGAGGTCACCAGATACGCAGTATTTT

V gene: TRBV3-1/TRBV3-2
J gene: TRBJ1-1
clone size: .
D gene: .
CDR3 protein: CASSQDLGADTEAFF
CDR3 DNA: TGTGCCAGCAGCCAAGATCTGGGGGCTGACACTGAAGCTTTCTTT